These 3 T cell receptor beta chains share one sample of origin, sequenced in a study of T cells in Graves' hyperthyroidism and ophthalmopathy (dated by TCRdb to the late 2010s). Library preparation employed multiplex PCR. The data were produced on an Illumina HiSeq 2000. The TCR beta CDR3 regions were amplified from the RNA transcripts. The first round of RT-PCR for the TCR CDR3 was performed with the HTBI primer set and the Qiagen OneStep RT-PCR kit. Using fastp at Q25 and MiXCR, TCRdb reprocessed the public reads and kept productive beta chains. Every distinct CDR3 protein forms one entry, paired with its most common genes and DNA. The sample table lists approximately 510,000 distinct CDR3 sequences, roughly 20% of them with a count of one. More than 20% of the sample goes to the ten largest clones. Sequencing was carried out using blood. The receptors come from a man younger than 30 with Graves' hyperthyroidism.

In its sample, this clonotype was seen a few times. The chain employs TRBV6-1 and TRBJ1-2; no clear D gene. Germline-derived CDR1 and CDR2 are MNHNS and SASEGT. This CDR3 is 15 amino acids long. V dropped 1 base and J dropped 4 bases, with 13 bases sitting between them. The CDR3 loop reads CASSEVTANSYGYTF. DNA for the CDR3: TGTGCCAGCAGTGAAGTCACCGCCAATAGCTATGGCTACACCTTC.

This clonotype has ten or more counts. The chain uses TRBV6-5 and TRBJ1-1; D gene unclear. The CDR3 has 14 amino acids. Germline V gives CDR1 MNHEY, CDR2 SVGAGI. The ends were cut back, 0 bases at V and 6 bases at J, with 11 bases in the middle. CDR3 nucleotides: TGTGCCAGCAGTTACTCGATGTGGGAGCCTGAAGCTTTCTTT. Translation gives CASSYSMWEPEAFF.

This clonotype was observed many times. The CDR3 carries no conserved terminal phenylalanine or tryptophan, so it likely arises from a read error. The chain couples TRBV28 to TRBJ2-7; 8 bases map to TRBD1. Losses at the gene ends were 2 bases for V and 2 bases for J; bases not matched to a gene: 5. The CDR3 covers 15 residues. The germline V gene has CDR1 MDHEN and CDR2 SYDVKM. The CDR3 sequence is CASSLLSDRAYEQYL. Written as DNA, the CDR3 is TGTGCCAGCAGTTTACTCTCGGACAGGGCCTACGAGCAGTACCTC.